This TCR beta chain was sequenced in a study of T cells after yellow fever vaccination. This clonotype occurred many times. Its antigen is unidentified. Study results and limitations: There was a small share of clonotypes that showed up in both the CD4 and CD8 compartments. Clones from primary vaccination mostly reappeared after the booster (96% CD4, less than 90% CD8). Abundant clonotypes from the bulk population could get into FACS-sorted repertoires as contaminants.

CDR3 size: 15 residues. CDR1 SGHTA and CDR2 FQGNSA come from the germline V gene. After removal of 1 base from V and 7 bases from J, the junction contained 7 bases not matched to a gene. In TCRdb, the 5' RACE reads were re-called with MiXCR into one record per CDR3 protein. This sample has 150,000 or so distinct CDR3 sequences, with about 7% found just once. Sequenced here: CD4+ T cells sorted from PBMCs, sampled 10 days after the yellow fever booster vaccination. The V and J genes are TRBV7-2 and TRBJ2-3; 8 positions agree with TRBD1. The receptor comes from a man younger than 45 who received the YFV17D yellow fever vaccine. The CDR3 sequence is CASSLGQGMGNTQYF. The CDR3 nucleotides read TGTGCCAGCAGCTTAGGACAGGGGATGGGGAATACGCAGTATTTT.